The rows below give T cell receptor beta chains drawn from one sample of a study of blood T cell repertoires in COVID-19. Sequencing was performed with immunoSEQ multiplex PCR; in TCRdb, only in-frame clones are kept and a portion is missing. The data hold approximately 81,000 clones, with 91% observed a single time. The sequenced sample consisted of peripheral blood. These receptors all stem from a woman in her fifties or sixties in a cohort sampled during active COVID-19. The CDR3 runs from the conserved cysteine through the conserved F or W. The D gene is left open where the match is weak.

v_gene	j_gene	d_gene	CDR3aa
TRBV18	TRBJ1-1	-	CASSPRYTEAFF
TRBV2	TRBJ2-7	-	CASRNSVSYEQYF
TRBV6-5	TRBJ2-3	TRBD2	CASSWGNGGSPDTQYF
TRBV19	TRBJ2-7	TRBD1	CASSITGDSYEQYF
TRBV19	TRBJ2-3	TRBD2	CASSRKSPGLAGALDTQYF
TRBV19	TRBJ1-4	-	CASTMGAGVGEKLFF
TRBV28	TRBJ2-2	TRBD1	CASSSRGQGSGELFF
TRBV30	TRBJ1-1	-	CAWDTMNTEAFF
TRBV12-5	TRBJ1-5	TRBD1	CASGEGAYSNQPQHF
TRBV19	TRBJ1-4	-	CASIDGQRNEKLFF
TRBV27	TRBJ2-1	TRBD2	CASRPTGTSLHNEQFF
TRBV30	TRBJ1-1	-	CAWSGQGGTEAFF
TRBV27	TRBJ2-1	TRBD1	CASSFDRAGEQFF
TRBV18	TRBJ2-1	TRBD1	CASSPQGQLSYNEQFF
TRBV2	TRBJ2-3	TRBD2	CASSVERGSTDTQYF
TRBV23-1	TRBJ2-5	TRBD2	CACGLAGLQETQYF
TRBV27	TRBJ2-2	-	CASSLVMGRELFF
TRBV3-1/TRBV3-2	TRBJ2-4	-	CASSPLGDIQYF
TRBV2	TRBJ1-2	TRBD1	CATRDRWTGYTF
TRBV18	TRBJ1-2	-	CASSPGQNYGYTF
TRBV24-1	TRBJ1-1	-	CATSDRTGTEAFF
TRBV6-1	TRBJ2-1	-	CASSEQGLGEQFF
TRBV7-8	TRBJ2-2	-	CASSLKYAESAGELFF
TRBV5-1	TRBJ2-2	-	CASSLEQFGGELFF
TRBV5-1	TRBJ2-7	TRBD2	CASSLVSGPYEQYF
TRBV5-4	TRBJ2-1	-	CASSQGSMSYNEQFF
TRBV2	TRBJ2-3	-	CASRGLTDTQYF
TRBV6-1	TRBJ1-5	TRBD1	CASSEARTGGASLAQPQHF
TRBV9	TRBJ2-1	TRBD2	CASSLHPRGRANEQFF
TRBV3-1/TRBV3-2	TRBJ1-2	TRBD1	CASRPGQGGNYGYTF
TRBV9	TRBJ2-1	TRBD1	CASSVGRGPADEQFF
TRBV3-1/TRBV3-2	TRBJ2-3	TRBD2	CASSRGGWGPPTSGGAVDTQYF
TRBV5-4	TRBJ2-3	-	CASSLEPTGYNTQYF
TRBV2	TRBJ1-4	TRBD1	CASSDGWGQREKLFF
TRBV29-1	TRBJ2-5	-	CSVLGGPGGEETQYF
TRBV27	TRBJ1-6	TRBD1	CASGGTGHNSPLHF
TRBV5-1	TRBJ1-2	TRBD1	CASSIRDRPGYGYTF
TRBV12-3/TRBV12-4	TRBJ1-2	TRBD1	CASSSYRGYGYTF
TRBV6-5	TRBJ1-2	TRBD1	CASRLQDRGHYGYTF
TRBV7-6	TRBJ2-1	TRBD2	CASSLVLGASGSGEQFF
TRBV7-6	TRBJ1-1	-	CASSLDLQGYTEAFF
TRBV27	TRBJ2-1	TRBD2	CASSSLKRGASYNEQFF
TRBV7-8	TRBJ1-5	TRBD1	CASSARTGGKPQHF
TRBV15	TRBJ1-1	-	CATSRAFEVNTEAFF
TRBV6-4	TRBJ1-1	-	CASSPESDTEAFF
TRBV18	TRBJ1-1	TRBD1	CASSPTGHTEAFF
TRBV6-6	TRBJ2-5	TRBD1	CASSYISGTGRETQYF
TRBV7-9	TRBJ2-3	-	CASSFLAASGTQYF
TRBV11-2	TRBJ2-7	TRBD2	CASSTTSGSNEQYF
TRBV27	TRBJ2-7	TRBD2	CASSLLLAGAYEQYF
TRBV11-3	TRBJ2-7	-	CASSFSQFYEQYF
TRBV6-5	TRBJ2-2	-	CASLWGGQTGELFF
TRBV2	TRBJ2-7	TRBD1	CASKRTGTYEQYF